The source of this TCR beta chain is a study of control samples from healthy donors and cancer patients. Sequencing was performed with immunoSEQ multiplex PCR; in TCRdb, only in-frame clones are kept and a portion is missing. The sample shows 150,000 or so clones, 90% to 95% of them seen only once. V gave up 1 base and J gave up 4 bases; unmatched junction bases: 4. The CDR3 loop spans 16 amino acids. CDR1 is SGHRS and CDR2 is YFSETQ in the germline V gene. The sample consisted of blood. V is TRBV5-1 and J is TRBJ2-1; 11 bases fit TRBD2. This clonotype was sampled from a woman aged 30 to 39 in good health. Here the CDR3 DNA reads TGCGCCAGCAGCTTGCGTACTAGCGGGGGATACAATGAGCAGTTCTTC. Its translation: CASSLRTSGGYNEQFF.